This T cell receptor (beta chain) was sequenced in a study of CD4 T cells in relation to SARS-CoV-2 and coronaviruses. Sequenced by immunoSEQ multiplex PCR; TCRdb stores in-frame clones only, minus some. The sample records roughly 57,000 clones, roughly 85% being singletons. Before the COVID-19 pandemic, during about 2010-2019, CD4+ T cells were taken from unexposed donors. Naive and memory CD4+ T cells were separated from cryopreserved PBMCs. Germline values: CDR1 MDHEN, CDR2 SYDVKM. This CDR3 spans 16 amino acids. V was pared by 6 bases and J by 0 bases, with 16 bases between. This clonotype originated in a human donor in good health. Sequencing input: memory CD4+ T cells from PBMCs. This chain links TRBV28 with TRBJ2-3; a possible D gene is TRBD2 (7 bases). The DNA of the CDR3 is TGTGCCAGCAGGGAGGGGGGGCGCACTAGCACAGATACGCAGTATTTT. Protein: CASREGGRTSTDTQYF.